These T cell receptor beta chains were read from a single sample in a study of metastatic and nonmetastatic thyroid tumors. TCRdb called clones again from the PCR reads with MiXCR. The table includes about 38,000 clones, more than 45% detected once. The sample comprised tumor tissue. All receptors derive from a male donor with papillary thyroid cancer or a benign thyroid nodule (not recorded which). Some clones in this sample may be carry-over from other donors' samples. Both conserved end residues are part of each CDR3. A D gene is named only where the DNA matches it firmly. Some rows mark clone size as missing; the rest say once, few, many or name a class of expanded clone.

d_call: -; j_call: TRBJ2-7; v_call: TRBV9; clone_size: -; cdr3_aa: CASSVQDRGEQYF; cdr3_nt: TGTGCCAGCAGCGTTCAAGACCGCGGGGAGCAGTACTTC
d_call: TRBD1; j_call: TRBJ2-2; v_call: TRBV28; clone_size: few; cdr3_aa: CGTGDSNTGELFF; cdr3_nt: TGTGGGACTGGGGACAGTAACACCGGGGAGCTGTTTTTT
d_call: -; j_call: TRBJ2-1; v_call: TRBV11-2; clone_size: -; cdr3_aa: CASSSRTGSSYNEQFF; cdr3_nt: TGTGCCAGCAGCTCCCGGACTGGCAGCTCCTACAATGAGCAGTTCTTC
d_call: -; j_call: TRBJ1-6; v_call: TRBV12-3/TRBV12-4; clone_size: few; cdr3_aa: CASSLSSGNSPLHF; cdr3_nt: TGTGCCAGCAGTTTATCATCGGGGAATTCACCCCTCCACTTT
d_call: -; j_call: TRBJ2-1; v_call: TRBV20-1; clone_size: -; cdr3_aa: CSARDSLEGYEQFF; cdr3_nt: TGCAGTGCTAGAGATAGCCTAGAAGGATACGAGCAGTTCTTC
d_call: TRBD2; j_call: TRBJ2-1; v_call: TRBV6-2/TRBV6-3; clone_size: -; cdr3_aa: CASRKRASGGGNEQFF; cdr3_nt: TGTGCCAGCAGAAAAAGGGCTAGCGGGGGAGGAAATGAGCAGTTCTTC
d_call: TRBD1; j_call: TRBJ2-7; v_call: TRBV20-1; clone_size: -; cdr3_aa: CSAQNLDRGRFGEQYF; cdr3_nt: TGCAGTGCTCAGAACCTGGACAGGGGGCGGTTCGGCGAGCAGTACTTC
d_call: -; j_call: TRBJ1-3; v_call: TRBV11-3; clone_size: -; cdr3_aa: CASSLGNTIYF; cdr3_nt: TGTGCCAGCAGCTTAGGAAACACCATATATTTT
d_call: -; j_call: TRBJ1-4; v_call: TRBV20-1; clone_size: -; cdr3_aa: CSAEDSGLNEKLFF; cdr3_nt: TGCAGTGCCGAAGATAGTGGGCTTAATGAAAAACTGTTTTTT
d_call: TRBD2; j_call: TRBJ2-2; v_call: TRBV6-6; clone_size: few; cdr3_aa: CASSYELATSGELFF; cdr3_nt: TGTGCCAGCAGTTACGAACTAGCGACCAGCGGGGAGCTGTTTTTT
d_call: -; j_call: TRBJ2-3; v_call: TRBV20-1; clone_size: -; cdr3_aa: CSASTGSYTDTQYF; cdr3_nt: TGCAGTGCTAGTACCGGGAGCTACACAGATACGCAGTATTTT
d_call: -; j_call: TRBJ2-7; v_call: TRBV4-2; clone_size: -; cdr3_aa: CASSQDRGLGSYEQYF; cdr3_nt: TGTGCCAGCAGCCAAGATAGGGGTCTGGGCTCCTACGAGCAGTACTTC
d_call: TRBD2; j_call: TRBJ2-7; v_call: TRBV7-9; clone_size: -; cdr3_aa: CASSFAGGPKDEQYF; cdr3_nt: TGTGCCAGCAGCTTCGCGGGAGGGCCTAAAGACGAGCAGTACTTC
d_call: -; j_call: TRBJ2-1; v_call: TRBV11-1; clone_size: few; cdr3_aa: CASSGEASAMNEQFF; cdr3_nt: TGTGCCAGCAGCGGAGAAGCCTCGGCGATGAATGAGCAGTTCTTC
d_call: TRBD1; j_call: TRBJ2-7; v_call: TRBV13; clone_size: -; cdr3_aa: CASSVGTGSYEQYF; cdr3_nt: TGTGCCAGCAGCGTCGGGACAGGGTCCTACGAGCAGTACTTC
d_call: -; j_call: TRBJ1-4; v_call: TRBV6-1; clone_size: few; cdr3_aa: CASSEVPTRSNPNEKLFF; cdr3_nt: TGTGCCAGCAGTGAAGTACCCACCCGCTCTAACCCGAATGAAAAACTGTTTTTT
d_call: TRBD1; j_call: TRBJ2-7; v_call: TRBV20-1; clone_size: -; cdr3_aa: CSACDRGMSYEQYF; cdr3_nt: TGCAGTGCCTGTGACAGGGGGATGTCCTACGAGCAGTACTTC
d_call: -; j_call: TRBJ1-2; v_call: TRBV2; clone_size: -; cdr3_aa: CASSEVGRGGDGYTF; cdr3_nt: TGTGCCAGCAGTGAAGTAGGCAGGGGTGGTGATGGCTACACCTTC
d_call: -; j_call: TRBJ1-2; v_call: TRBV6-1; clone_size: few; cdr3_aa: CASSTGQGGYTF; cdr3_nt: TGTGCCAGCAGCACCGGACAAGGAGGCTACACCTTC
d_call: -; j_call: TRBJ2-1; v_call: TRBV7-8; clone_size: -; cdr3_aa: CASSHARNEQFF; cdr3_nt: TGTGCCAGCAGCCATGCTCGGAATGAGCAGTTCTTC
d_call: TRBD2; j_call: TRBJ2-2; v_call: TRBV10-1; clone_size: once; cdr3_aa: CASSEGTSGFTGELFF; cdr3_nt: TGCGCCAGCAGTGAGGGGACTAGCGGGTTCACCGGGGAGCTGTTTTTT
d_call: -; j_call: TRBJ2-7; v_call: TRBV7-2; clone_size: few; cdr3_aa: CASSRRVGDEQYF; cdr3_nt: TGTGCCAGCAGCAGGCGAGTGGGGGACGAGCAGTACTTC
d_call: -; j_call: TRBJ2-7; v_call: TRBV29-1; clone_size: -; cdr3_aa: CSVEGPQTYEQYF; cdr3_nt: TGCAGCGTTGAAGGTCCACAGACCTACGAGCAGTACTTC
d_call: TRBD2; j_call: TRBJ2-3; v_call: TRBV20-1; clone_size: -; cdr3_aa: CSANVASGDSTDTQYF; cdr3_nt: TGCAGTGCCAATGTGGCCAGCGGGGATTCCACAGATACGCAGTATTTT
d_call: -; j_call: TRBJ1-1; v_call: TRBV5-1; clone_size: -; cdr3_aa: CASSLAGHRNTEAFF; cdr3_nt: TGCGCCAGCAGCTTGGCGGGACACCGGAACACTGAAGCTTTCTTT
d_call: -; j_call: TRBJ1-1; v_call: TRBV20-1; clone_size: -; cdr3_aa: CSARDRGFEAFF; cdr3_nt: TGCAGTGCTAGAGATCGAGGTTTTGAAGCTTTCTTT
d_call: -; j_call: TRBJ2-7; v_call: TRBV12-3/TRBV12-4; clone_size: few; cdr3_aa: CTSSLATDYEQYF; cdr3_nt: TGTACCAGCAGCCTCGCAACCGACTACGAGCAGTACTTC
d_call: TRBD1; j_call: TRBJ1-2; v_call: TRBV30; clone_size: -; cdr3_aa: CAWSTRADEGALANYGYTF; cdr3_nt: TGTGCCTGGAGTACCCGGGCCGATGAGGGGGCCCTAGCTAACTATGGCTACACCTTC
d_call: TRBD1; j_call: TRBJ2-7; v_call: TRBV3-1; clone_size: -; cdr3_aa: CASSRGQALYEQYF; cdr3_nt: TGTGCCAGCAGCCGGGGACAGGCGTTATACGAGCAGTACTTC
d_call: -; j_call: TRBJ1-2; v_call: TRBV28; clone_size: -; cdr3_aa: CASKKRAAGANYGYTF; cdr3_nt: TGTGCCAGCAAAAAGCGGGCTGCAGGGGCGAACTATGGCTACACCTTC
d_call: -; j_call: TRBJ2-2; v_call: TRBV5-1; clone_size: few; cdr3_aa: CASSEGLLITGELFF; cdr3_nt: TGCGCCAGCAGCGAGGGACTCCTTATCACCGGGGAGCTGTTTTTT
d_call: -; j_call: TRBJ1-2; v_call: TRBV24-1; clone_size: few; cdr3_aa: CATSDTRRTERGYTF; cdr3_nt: TGTGCCACCAGTGATACACGTCGGACAGAGAGGGGCTACACCTTC
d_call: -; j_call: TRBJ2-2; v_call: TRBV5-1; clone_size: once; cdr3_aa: CASRRSGAGTNTGELFF; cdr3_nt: TGCGCCAGCCGCCGTTCTGGGGCGGGGACCAACACCGGGGAGCTGTTTTTT
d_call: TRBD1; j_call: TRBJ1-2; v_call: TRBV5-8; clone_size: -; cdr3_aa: CASSPYRGRGEGYTF; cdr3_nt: TGTGCCAGCAGCCCGTACAGGGGGCGAGGTGAGGGCTACACCTTC
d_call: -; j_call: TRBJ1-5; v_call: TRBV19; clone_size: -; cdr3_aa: CASSSRGGQPQHF; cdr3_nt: TGTGCCAGTAGCTCTCGGGGGGGTCAGCCCCAGCATTTT
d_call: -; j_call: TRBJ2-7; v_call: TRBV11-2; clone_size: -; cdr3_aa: CASSLVGGRESYEQYF; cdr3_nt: TGTGCCAGCAGCTTAGTGGGGGGAAGGGAATCCTACGAGCAGTACTTC
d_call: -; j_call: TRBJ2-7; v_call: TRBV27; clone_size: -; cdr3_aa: CASSLVGSRTYEQYF; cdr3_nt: TGTGCCAGCAGTTTAGTCGGCAGCCGGACCTACGAGCAGTACTTC
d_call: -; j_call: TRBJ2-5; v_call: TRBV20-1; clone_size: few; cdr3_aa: CSADGGQGHIGETQYF; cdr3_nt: TGCAGTGCTGACGGCGGGCAGGGACATATAGGAGAGACCCAGTACTTC
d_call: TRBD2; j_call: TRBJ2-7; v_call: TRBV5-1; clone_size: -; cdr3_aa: CASRGTSGGRAAYEQYF; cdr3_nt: TGCGCCAGCAGAGGGACTAGCGGGGGGCGAGCCGCCTACGAGCAGTACTTC
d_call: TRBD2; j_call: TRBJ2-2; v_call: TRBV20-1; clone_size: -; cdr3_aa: CSARDPGGRTGELFF; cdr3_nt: TGCAGTGCTAGAGACCCGGGAGGGCGCACCGGGGAGCTGTTTTTT
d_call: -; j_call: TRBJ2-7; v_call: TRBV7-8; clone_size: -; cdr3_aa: CASSPVGELGFYEQYF; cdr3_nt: TGTGCCAGCAGCCCTGTCGGGGAGCTGGGCTTCTACGAGCAGTACTTC
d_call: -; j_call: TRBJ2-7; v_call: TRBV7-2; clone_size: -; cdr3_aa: CASSLDSTYEQYF; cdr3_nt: TGTGCCAGCAGCCTAGACTCTACCTACGAGCAGTACTTC
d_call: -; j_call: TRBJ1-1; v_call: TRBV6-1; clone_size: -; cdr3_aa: CASTEKASTEAFF; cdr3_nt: TGTGCCAGCACCGAAAAGGCATCCACTGAAGCTTTCTTT
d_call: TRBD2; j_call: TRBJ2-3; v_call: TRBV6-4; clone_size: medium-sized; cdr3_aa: CASSELSGRGADTQYF; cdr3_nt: TGTGCCAGCAGTGAGTTGAGCGGGAGGGGCGCAGATACGCAGTATTTT
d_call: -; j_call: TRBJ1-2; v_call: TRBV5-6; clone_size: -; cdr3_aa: CASSLRGVRANYGYTF; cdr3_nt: TGTGCCAGCAGCTTGAGAGGGGTTCGGGCTAACTATGGCTACACCTTC
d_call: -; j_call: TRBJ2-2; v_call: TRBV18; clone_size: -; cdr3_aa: CASSPGSTGELFF; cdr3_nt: TGTGCCAGCTCACCAGGGTCTACCGGGGAGCTGTTTTTT
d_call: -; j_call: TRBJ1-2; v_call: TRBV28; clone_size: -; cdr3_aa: CASSLVSAGETYGYTF; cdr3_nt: TGTGCCAGCAGTTTAGTGTCTGCAGGTGAAACCTATGGCTACACCTTC
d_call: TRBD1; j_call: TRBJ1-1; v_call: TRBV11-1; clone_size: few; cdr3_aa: CASSTDRVEAFF; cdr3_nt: TGTGCCAGCAGCACCGACAGGGTTGAAGCTTTCTTT
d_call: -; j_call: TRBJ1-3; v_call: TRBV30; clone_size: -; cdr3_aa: CAWSVIGNTIYF; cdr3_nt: TGTGCCTGGAGTGTAATTGGAAACACCATATATTTT
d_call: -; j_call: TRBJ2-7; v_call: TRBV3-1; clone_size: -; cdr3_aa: CASSQGGALYEQYF; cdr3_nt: TGTGCCAGCAGCCAAGGGGGGGCCCTCTACGAGCAGTACTTC
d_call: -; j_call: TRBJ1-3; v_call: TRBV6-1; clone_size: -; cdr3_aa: CASSEHSSGNTIYF; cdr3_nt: TGTGCCAGCAGTGAGCACAGCTCTGGAAACACCATATATTTT
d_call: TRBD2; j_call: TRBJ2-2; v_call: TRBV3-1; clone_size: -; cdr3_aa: CASTKLAGGLGTGELFF; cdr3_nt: TGTGCCAGCACCAAACTAGCGGGGGGGCTGGGAACCGGGGAGCTGTTTTTT
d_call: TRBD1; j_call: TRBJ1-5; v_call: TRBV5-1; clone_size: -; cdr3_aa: CASSSDRGRSQPQHF; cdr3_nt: TGCGCCAGCAGCTCGGACAGGGGGCGAAGTCAGCCCCAGCATTTT
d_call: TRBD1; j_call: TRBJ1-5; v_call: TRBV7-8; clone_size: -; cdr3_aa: CASSRGQANQPQHF; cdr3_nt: TGTGCCAGCAGCAGGGGACAGGCGAATCAGCCCCAGCATTTT